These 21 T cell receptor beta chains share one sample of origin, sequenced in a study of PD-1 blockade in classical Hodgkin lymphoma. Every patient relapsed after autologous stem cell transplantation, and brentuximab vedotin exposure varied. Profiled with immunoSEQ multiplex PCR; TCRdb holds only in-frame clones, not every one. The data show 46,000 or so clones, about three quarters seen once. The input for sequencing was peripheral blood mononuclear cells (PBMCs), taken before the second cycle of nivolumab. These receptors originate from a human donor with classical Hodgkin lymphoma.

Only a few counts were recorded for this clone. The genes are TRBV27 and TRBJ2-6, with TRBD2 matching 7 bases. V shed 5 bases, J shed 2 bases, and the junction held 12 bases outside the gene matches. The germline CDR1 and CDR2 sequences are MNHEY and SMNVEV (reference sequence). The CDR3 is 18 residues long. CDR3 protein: CASSPLVGGVPGANVLTF. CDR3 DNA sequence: TGTGCCAGCAGTCCTTTGGTGGGGGGGGTTCCTGGGGCCAACGTCCTGACTTTC.

The CDR3 loop reads CASSNRGPNYGYTF. The CDR3 DNA sequence: TGTGCCAGCAGTAATAGGGGACCTAACTATGGCTACACCTTC. V and J are TRBV6-1 and TRBJ1-2; D is possibly TRBD1 (5 bases). The CDR3 runs to 14 residues. Germline lookup yields CDR1 MNHNS and CDR2 SASEGT. Trimming took 5 bases from V and 0 from J, leaving 10 bases between them.

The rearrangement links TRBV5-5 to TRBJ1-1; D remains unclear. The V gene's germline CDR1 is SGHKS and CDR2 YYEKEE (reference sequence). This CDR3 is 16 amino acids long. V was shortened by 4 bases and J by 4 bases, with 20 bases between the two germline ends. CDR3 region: CASSPGSRWGGTEAFF. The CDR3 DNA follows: TGTGCCAGCAGCCCGGGCAGTCGGTGGGGAGGCACTGAAGCTTTCTTT. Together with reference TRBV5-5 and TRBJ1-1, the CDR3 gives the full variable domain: DAGVTQSPTHLIKTRGQQVTLRCSPISGHKSVSWYQQVLGQGPQFIFQYYEKEERGRGNFPDRFSARQFPNYSSELNVNALLLGDSALYLCASSPGSRWGGTEAFFGQGTRLTVV.

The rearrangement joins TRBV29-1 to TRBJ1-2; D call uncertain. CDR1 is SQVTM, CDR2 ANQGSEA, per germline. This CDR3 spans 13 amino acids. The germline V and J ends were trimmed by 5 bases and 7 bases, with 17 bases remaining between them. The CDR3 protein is CSVSGQRKVGYTF. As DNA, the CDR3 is TGCAGCGTTTCGGGTCAAAGGAAGGTTGGCTACACCTTC.

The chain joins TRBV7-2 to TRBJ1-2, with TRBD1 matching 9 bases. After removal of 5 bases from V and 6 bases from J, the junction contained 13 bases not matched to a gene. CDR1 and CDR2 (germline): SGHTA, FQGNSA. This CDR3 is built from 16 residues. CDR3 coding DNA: TGTGCCAGCAGCCTAGTCCCGGGACAGGGAAACGATGGCTACACCTTC. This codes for CASSLVPGQGNDGYTF.

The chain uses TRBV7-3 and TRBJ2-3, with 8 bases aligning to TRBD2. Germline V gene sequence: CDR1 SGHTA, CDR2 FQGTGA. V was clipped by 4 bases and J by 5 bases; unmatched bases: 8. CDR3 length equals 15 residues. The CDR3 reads CASSSLAGSKDTQYF. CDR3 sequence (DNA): TGTGCCAGCAGCTCCCTAGCGGGTTCGAAAGATACGCAGTATTTT.

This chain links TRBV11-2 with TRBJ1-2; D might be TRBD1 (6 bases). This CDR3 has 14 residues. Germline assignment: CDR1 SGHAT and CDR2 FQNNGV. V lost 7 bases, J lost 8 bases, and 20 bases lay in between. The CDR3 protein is CASTHGEGVGGYTF. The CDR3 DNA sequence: TGTGCCAGCACCCATGGGGAGGGGGTAGGAGGCTACACCTTC.

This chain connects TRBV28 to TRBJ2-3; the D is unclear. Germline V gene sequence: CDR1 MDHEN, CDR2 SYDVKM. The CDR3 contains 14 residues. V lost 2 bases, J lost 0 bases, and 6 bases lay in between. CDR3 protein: CASSLVLSTDTQYF. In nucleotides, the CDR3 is TGTGCCAGCAGTTTAGTCCTTAGCACAGATACGCAGTATTTT.

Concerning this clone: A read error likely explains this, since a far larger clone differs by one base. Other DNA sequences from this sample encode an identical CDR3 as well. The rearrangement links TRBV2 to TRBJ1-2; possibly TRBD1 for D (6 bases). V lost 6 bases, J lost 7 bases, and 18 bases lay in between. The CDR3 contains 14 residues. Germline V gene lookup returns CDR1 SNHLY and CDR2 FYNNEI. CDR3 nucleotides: TGTGCCAGCAGAGAACAGGGTCCGGGCGCTGGCTACACCTTC. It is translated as CASREQGPGAGYTF.

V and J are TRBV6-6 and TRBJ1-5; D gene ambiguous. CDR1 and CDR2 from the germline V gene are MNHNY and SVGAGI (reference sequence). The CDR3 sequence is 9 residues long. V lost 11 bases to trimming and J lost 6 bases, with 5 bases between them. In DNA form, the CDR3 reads TGTGCCTGGGGTCAGCCCCAGCATTTT. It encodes CAWGQPQHF.

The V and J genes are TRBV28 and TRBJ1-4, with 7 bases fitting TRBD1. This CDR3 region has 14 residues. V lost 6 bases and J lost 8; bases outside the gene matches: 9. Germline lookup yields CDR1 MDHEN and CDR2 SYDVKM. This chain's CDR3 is CASSLPSTGEKLFF. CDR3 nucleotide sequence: TGTGCCAGCAGCCTACCCTCGACAGGGGAAAAACTGTTTTTT.

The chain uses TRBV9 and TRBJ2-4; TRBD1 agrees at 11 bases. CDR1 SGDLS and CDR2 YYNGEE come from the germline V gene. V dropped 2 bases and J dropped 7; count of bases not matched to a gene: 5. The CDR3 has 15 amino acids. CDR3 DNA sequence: TGTGCCAGCAGCGTTGGACAGGGGGCGGAGAACATTCAGTACTTC. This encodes CASSVGQGAENIQYF. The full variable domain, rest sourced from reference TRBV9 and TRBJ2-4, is DSGVTQTPKHLITATGQRVTLRCSPRSGDLSVYWYQQSLDQGLQFLIQYYNGEERAKGNILERFSAQQFPDLHSELNLSSLELGDSALYFCASSVGQGAENIQYFGAGTRLSVL.

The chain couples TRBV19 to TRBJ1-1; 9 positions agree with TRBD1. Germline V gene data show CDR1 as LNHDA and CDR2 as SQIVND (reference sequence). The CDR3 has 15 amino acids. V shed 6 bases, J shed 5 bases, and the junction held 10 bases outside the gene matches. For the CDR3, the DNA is TGTGCCAGTAGGCAGACAGGGGGTCGAGAGACTGAAGCTTTCTTT. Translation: CASRQTGGRETEAFF.

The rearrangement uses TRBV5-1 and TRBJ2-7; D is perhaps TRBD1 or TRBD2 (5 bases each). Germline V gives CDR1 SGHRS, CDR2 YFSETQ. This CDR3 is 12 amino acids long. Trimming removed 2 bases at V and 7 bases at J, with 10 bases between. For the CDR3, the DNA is TGCGCCAGCAGCTTCTTGGGGGATGAGCAGTACTTC. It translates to CASSFLGDEQYF.

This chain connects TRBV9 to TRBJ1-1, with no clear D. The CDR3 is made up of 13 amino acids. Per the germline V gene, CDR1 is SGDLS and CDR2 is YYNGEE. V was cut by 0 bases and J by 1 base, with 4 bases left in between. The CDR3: CASSVDTNTEAFF. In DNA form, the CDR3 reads TGTGCCAGCAGCGTAGATACGAACACTGAAGCTTTCTTT.

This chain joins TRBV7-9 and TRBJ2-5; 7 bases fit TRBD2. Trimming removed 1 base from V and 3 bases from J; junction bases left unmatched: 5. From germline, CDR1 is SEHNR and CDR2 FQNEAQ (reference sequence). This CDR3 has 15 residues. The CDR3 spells CASSLGSSGEETQYF. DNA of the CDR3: TGTGCCAGCAGCTTAGGTTCAAGCGGGGAAGAGACCCAGTACTTC.

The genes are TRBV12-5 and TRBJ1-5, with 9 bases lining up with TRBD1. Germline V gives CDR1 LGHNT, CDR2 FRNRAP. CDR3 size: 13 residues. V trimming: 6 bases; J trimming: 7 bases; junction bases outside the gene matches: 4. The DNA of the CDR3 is TGTGCTAGTGGCCTGGGGACAGGGCAGCCCCAGCATTTT. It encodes CASGLGTGQPQHF.

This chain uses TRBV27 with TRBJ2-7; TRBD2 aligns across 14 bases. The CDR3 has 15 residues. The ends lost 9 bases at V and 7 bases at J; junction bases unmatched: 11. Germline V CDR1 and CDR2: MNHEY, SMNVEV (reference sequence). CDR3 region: CASKAGLAGVREQYF. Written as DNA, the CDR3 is TGTGCCAGTAAGGCGGGACTAGCGGGAGTAAGGGAGCAGTACTTC.

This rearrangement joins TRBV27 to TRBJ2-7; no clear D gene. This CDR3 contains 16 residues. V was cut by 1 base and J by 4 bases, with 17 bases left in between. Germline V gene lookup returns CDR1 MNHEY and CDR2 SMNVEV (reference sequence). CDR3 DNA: TGTGCCAGCAGTTTATATCTCCCTAGACTCGGTTACGAGCAGTACTTC. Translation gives CASSLYLPRLGYEQYF.

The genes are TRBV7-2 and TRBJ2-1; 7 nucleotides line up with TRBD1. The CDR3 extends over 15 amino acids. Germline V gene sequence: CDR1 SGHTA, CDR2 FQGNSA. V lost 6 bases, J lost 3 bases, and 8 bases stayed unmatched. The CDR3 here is CASRPTGTDYNEQFF. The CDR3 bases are TGTGCCAGCAGACCGACCGGGACAGACTACAATGAGCAGTTCTTC.

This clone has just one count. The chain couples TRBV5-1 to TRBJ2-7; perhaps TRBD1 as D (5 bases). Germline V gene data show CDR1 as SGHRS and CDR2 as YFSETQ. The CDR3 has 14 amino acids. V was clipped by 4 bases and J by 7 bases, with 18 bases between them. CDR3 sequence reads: CASSTDSRGREQYF. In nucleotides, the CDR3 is TGCGCCAGCAGCACTGATAGTAGGGGTCGGGAGCAGTACTTC.